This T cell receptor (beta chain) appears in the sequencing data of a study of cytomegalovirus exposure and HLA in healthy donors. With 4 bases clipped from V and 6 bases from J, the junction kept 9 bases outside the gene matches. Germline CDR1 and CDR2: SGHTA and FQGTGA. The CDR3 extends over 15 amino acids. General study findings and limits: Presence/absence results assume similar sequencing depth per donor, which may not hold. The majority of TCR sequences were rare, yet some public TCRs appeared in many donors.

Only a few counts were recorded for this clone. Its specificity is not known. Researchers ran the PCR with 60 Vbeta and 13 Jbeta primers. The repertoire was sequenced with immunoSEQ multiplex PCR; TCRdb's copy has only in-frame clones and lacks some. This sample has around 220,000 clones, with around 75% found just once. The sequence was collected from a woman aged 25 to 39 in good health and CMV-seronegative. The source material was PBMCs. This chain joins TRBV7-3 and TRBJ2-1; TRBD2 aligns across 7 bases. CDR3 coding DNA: TGTGCCAGCAGCTCGAGGGGCGGGAGTGTCAATGAGCAGTTCTTC. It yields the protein CASSSRGGSVNEQFF.